These T cell receptor beta chains were read from a single sample in a study of T cell changes during pregnancy in multiple sclerosis. This table comes from immunoSEQ multiplex PCR, and its TCRdb copy is limited to in-frame clones, with some not included. The sample includes fewer than 90,000 clones, approximately 95% of them seen just once. The sample in question was peripheral blood, obtained after pregnancy. Receptors originate from a female donor in good health, enrolled as a control in a pregnancy study. Each CDR3 is given with its conserved first and last residue. A D gene is named only where the DNA matches it firmly. Only some rows state a clone size, as once, few, many or a class for expanded clones.

v_gene: TRBV5-4; len: 14; d_gene: NA; j_gene: TRBJ1-2; abundance: NA; CDR3aa: CASSSRQGSYGYTF; CDR3nt: TGTGCCAGCAGCTCCCGCCAGGGATCCTATGGCTACACCTTC
v_gene: TRBV5-6; len: 17; d_gene: TRBD1; j_gene: TRBJ1-4; abundance: NA; CDR3aa: CASSLEGQGATNEKLFF; CDR3nt: TGTGCCAGCAGCTTAGAAGGCCAGGGGGCGACTAATGAAAAACTGTTTTTT
v_gene: TRBV9; len: 16; d_gene: TRBD2; j_gene: TRBJ2-3; abundance: NA; CDR3aa: CASSPRASGSTDTQYF; CDR3nt: TGTGCCAGCAGCCCCAGGGCTAGCGGTAGCACAGATACGCAGTATTTT
v_gene: TRBV19; len: 15; d_gene: NA; j_gene: TRBJ1-4; abundance: NA; CDR3aa: CASSARVATNEKLFF; CDR3nt: TGTGCCAGTAGTGCGCGAGTTGCAACTAATGAAAAACTGTTTTTT
v_gene: TRBV2; len: 14; d_gene: NA; j_gene: TRBJ2-7; abundance: NA; CDR3aa: CASKVAEASYEQYF; CDR3nt: TGTGCCAGCAAGGTAGCGGAGGCCTCCTACGAGCAGTACTTC
v_gene: TRBV2; len: 12; d_gene: TRBD1; j_gene: TRBJ2-1; abundance: NA; CDR3aa: CASSERDRGQFF; CDR3nt: TGTGCCAGCAGTGAAAGGGACAGGGGACAGTTCTTC
v_gene: TRBV18; len: 13; d_gene: NA; j_gene: TRBJ1-5; abundance: NA; CDR3aa: CASSLDSNQPQHF; CDR3nt: TGTGCCAGCTCACTGGACAGTAATCAGCCCCAGCATTTT
v_gene: TRBV5-1; len: 17; d_gene: TRBD2; j_gene: TRBJ2-1; abundance: NA; CDR3aa: CASSARLTSGSPREQFF; CDR3nt: TGCGCCAGCAGCGCGCGGCTGACTAGCGGGAGCCCTAGGGAGCAGTTCTTC
v_gene: TRBV13; len: 13; d_gene: TRBD1; j_gene: TRBJ1-1; abundance: NA; CDR3aa: CASSPRTGTEAFF; CDR3nt: TGTGCCAGCAGCCCCAGGACAGGCACTGAAGCTTTCTTT
v_gene: TRBV5-1; len: 15; d_gene: TRBD1; j_gene: TRBJ2-7; abundance: NA; CDR3aa: CASSASGQGPYEQYF; CDR3nt: TGCGCCAGCAGCGCGTCCGGACAGGGACCCTACGAGCAGTACTTC
v_gene: TRBV19; len: 16; d_gene: NA; j_gene: TRBJ1-1; abundance: NA; CDR3aa: CASSSLRRGLDTEAFF; CDR3nt: TGTGCCAGTAGTAGCCTCAGGAGGGGCTTGGACACTGAAGCTTTCTTT
v_gene: TRBV27; len: 17; d_gene: NA; j_gene: TRBJ2-2; abundance: NA; CDR3aa: CASSLRPRQLNTGELFF; CDR3nt: TGTGCCAGCAGTTTGAGGCCCCGACAGCTGAACACCGGGGAGCTGTTTTTT
v_gene: TRBV5-1; len: 16; d_gene: TRBD1; j_gene: TRBJ2-7; abundance: NA; CDR3aa: CASSLAGGTGAYEQYF; CDR3nt: TGCGCCAGCAGCTTGGCAGGGGGGACAGGGGCCTACGAGCAGTACTTC
v_gene: TRBV27; len: 16; d_gene: TRBD2; j_gene: TRBJ2-7; abundance: NA; CDR3aa: CASSFRTSGRIYEQYF; CDR3nt: TGTGCCAGCAGTTTCCGGACTAGCGGGAGAATCTACGAGCAGTACTTC
v_gene: TRBV5-4; len: 14; d_gene: TRBD1; j_gene: TRBJ1-1; abundance: NA; CDR3aa: CASSEDRAATRAFF; CDR3nt: TGTGCCAGCAGCGAGGACAGGGCAGCCACGCGCGCTTTCTTT
v_gene: TRBV15; len: 16; d_gene: TRBD1; j_gene: TRBJ2-5; abundance: NA; CDR3aa: CATSRDTQGSGETQYF; CDR3nt: TGTGCCACCAGCAGAGATACACAGGGGAGTGGAGAGACCCAGTACTTC
v_gene: TRBV2; len: 14; d_gene: TRBD1; j_gene: TRBJ1-4; abundance: NA; CDR3aa: CASRGQGNGEKLFF; CDR3nt: TGTGCCAGCAGGGGACAGGGGAACGGTGAAAAACTGTTTTTT
v_gene: TRBV18; len: 14; d_gene: NA; j_gene: TRBJ2-4; abundance: NA; CDR3aa: CASSPPGLRGIQYF; CDR3nt: TGTGCCAGCTCACCACCGGGACTAAGGGGGATTCAGTACTTC
v_gene: TRBV19; len: 17; d_gene: TRBD1; j_gene: TRBJ1-5; abundance: NA; CDR3aa: CASSIARQGQPQQPQHF; CDR3nt: TGTGCCAGTAGTATAGCCCGACAGGGACAGCCTCAGCAGCCCCAGCATTTT
v_gene: TRBV6-6; len: 14; d_gene: NA; j_gene: TRBJ2-2; abundance: NA; CDR3aa: CASSSSTGNGELFF; CDR3nt: TGTGCCAGCAGTTCATCGACGGGGAACGGGGAGCTGTTTTTT
v_gene: TRBV25-1; len: 12; d_gene: TRBD1; j_gene: TRBJ2-7; abundance: NA; CDR3aa: CASSGARDSQYF; CDR3nt: TGTGCCAGCAGTGGGGCTCGGGACAGTCAGTACTTC
v_gene: TRBV5-5; len: 13; d_gene: NA; j_gene: TRBJ2-7; abundance: once; CDR3aa: CASSRDLPYEQYF; CDR3nt: TGTGCCAGCAGCCGGGACTTACCTTACGAGCAGTACTTC
v_gene: TRBV6-1; len: 14; d_gene: TRBD1; j_gene: TRBJ2-1; abundance: NA; CDR3aa: CASKGQGAGNEQFF; CDR3nt: TGTGCCAGCAAAGGACAGGGGGCAGGGAATGAGCAGTTCTTC
v_gene: TRBV2; len: 13; d_gene: TRBD1; j_gene: TRBJ1-2; abundance: NA; CDR3aa: CASAGPTGDGYTF; CDR3nt: TGTGCCAGCGCCGGACCGACAGGGGACGGCTACACCTTC
v_gene: TRBV19; len: 17; d_gene: TRBD2; j_gene: TRBJ2-2; abundance: NA; CDR3aa: CASSMGALAEFTGELFF; CDR3nt: TGTGCCAGTAGTATGGGGGCACTAGCGGAGTTCACCGGGGAGCTGTTTTTT
v_gene: TRBV5-1; len: 13; d_gene: NA; j_gene: TRBJ2-1; abundance: NA; CDR3aa: CASSNPVHNEQFF; CDR3nt: TGCGCCAGCAGTAACCCGGTGCACAATGAGCAGTTCTTC
v_gene: TRBV2; len: 15; d_gene: NA; j_gene: TRBJ2-2; abundance: NA; CDR3aa: CASKGGGGGLGELFF; CDR3nt: TGTGCCAGCAAGGGTGGCGGAGGGGGCCTCGGGGAGCTGTTTTTT
v_gene: TRBV21-1; len: 15; d_gene: NA; j_gene: TRBJ1-1; abundance: NA; CDR3aa: CASSKVQGRVTEAFF; CDR3nt: TGTGCCAGCAGCAAAGTACAGGGACGGGTCACTGAAGCTTTCTTT
v_gene: TRBV7-2; len: 16; d_gene: NA; j_gene: TRBJ2-1; abundance: many; CDR3aa: CASSFGSRYTYNEQFF; CDR3nt: TGTGCCAGCAGCTTCGGGAGTCGCTATACCTACAATGAGCAGTTCTTC